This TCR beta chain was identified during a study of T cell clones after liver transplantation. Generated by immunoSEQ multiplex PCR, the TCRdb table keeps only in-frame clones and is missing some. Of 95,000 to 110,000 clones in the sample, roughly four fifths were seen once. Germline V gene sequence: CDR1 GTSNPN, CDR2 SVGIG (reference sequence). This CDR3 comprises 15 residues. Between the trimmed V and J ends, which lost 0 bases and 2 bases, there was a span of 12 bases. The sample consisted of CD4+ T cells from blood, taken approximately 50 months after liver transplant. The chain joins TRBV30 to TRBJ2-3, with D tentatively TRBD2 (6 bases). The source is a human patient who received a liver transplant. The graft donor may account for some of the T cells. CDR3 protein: CAWSVTGAVTDTQYF. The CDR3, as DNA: TGTGCCTGGAGTGTAACGGGAGCGGTCACAGATACGCAGTATTTT. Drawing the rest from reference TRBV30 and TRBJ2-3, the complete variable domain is SQTIHQWPATLVQPVGSPLSLECTVEGTSNPNLYWYRQAAGRGLQLLFYSVGIGQISSEVPQNLSASRPQDRQFILSSKKLLLSDSGFYLCAWSVTGAVTDTQYFGPGTRLTVL.